What follows describes a single T cell receptor beta chain. The source of the sample is a study of blood T cell repertoires in COVID-19. Study context: Researchers got acute and convalescent COVID-19 samples from the United States, Italy and Spain. PBMCs, B-cell-depleted T cells, or T cells were the source of the cDNA or gDNA that made up the material.

The CDR3 is made up of 14 amino acids. Trimming cost V 0 bases and J 3 bases, with 10 bases left between them. The germline CDR1 and CDR2 sequences are SGHDT and YYEEEE. As originally analysed: Amplification from reference gene primers served as the basis for estimated nucleated cell counts. Generated by immunoSEQ multiplex PCR, the TCRdb table keeps only in-frame clones and is missing some. That table furnishes V, J and clone size, whereas the DNA furnished D and trimming. This table has around 100,000 clones, around nine tenths appearing once. The receptor comes from a human donor in a cohort sampled during active COVID-19. The rearrangement joins TRBV5-6 to TRBJ2-7; perhaps TRBD2 as D (5 bases). Sequencing used peripheral blood. CDR3 sequence reads: CASSLEVAGYEQYF. The CDR3 DNA sequence: TGTGCCAGCAGCTTGGAGGTGGCGGGCTACGAGCAGTACTTC.